This T cell receptor (beta chain) was captured by sequencing in a study of blood T cell repertoires in COVID-19. Study at large: Samples taken during acute and convalescent COVID-19 were collected in the United States, Italy and Spain.

As originally analysed: For nucleated cells, counts were estimated from reference gene primer amplification. Only in-frame clones appear in the TCRdb table, and some are missing; sequencing was by immunoSEQ multiplex PCR. Clone size and V and J calls were adopted from that table, with D and trimming inferred from the DNA. The repertoire holds about 370,000 clones, with more than 80% as singletons. From germline, CDR1 is KGHSH and CDR2 LQKENI. This CDR3 has 18 residues. The trim removed 4 bases at V and 0 bases at J, leaving 11 bases unmatched. This TCR came from a man aged 18 to 29 who had recovered from COVID-19. Sequencing was performed on PBMCs or T cells enriched from blood (not recorded which). The chain is built from TRBV18 and TRBJ2-1, with 8 bases identical to TRBD1. CDR3 sequence: CASSRRGQGSVSYNEQFF. CDR3 nucleotide sequence: TGTGCCAGCTCACGCCGTGGACAGGGTTCCGTCTCCTACAATGAGCAGTTCTTC.